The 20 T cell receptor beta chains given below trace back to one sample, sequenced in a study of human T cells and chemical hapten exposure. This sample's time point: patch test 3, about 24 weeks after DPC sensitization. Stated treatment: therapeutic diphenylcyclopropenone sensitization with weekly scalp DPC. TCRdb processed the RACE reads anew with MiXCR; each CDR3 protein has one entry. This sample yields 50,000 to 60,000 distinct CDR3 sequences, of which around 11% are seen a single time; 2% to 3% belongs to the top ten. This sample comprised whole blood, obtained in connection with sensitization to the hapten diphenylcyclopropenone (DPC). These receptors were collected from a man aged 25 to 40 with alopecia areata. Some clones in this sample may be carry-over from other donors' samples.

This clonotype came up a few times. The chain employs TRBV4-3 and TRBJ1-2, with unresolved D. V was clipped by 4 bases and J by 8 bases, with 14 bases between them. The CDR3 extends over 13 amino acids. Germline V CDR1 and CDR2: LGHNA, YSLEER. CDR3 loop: CASSPTEAGGYTF. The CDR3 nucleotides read TGCGCCAGCAGCCCCACAGAAGCCGGCGGCTACACCTTC.

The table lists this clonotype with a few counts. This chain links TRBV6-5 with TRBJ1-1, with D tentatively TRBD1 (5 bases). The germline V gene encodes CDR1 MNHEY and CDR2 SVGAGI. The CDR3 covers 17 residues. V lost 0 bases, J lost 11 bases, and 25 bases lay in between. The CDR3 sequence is CASSYSPGGGSHKLAFF. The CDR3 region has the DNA TGTGCCAGCAGTTACTCACCGGGGGGAGGTAGTCACAAATTGGCTTTCTTT.

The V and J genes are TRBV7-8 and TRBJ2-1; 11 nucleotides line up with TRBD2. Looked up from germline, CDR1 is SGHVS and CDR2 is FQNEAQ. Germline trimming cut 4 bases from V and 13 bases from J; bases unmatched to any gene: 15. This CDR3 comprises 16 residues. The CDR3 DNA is TGTGCCAGCAGCTCTGAGATAGCGGGGGGGCGAAGTCGTCAGTTCTTC. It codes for CASSSEIAGGRSRQFF. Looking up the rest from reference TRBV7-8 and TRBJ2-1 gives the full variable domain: GAGVSQSPRYKVAKRGQDVALRCDPISGHVSLFWYQQALGQGPEFLTYFQNEAQLDKSGLPSDRFFAERPEGSVSTLKIQRTQQEDSAVYLCASSSEIAGGRSRQFFGPGTRLTVL.

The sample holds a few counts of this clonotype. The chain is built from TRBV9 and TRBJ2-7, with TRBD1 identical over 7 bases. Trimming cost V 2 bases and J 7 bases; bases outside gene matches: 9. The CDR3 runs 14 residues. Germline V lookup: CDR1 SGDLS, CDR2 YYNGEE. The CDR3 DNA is TGTGCCAGCAGCGTTAGACAGGGTTCAGTTGAGCAGTACTTC. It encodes CASSVRQGSVEQYF.

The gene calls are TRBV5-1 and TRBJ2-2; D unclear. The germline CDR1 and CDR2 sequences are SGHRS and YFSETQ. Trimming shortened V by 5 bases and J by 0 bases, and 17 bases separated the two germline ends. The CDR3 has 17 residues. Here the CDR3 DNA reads TGCGCCAGCAGGCGTGGCGTGCAAGGGACGAACACCGGGGAGCTGTTTTTT. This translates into CASRRGVQGTNTGELFF.

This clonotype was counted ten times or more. For the CDR3, the DNA is TGCGCCAGCAGCCAGACAAAAGGGGGCGGAATTGAGCAGTTCTTC. This encodes CASSQTKGGGIEQFF. The V gene is TRBV4-1, the J gene TRBJ2-1, with 7 bases aligning to TRBD1. V was pared by 3 bases and J by 9 bases, with 11 bases of the junction left unmatched. Germline-derived CDR1 and CDR2 are MGHRA and YSYEKL. The CDR3 is made up of 15 amino acids.

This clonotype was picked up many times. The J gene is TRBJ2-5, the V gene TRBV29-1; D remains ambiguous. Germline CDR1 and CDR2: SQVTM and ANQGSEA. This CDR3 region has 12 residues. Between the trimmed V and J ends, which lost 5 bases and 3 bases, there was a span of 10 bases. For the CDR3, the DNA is TGCAGCGTTTCCCCAGAAAAAGAGACCCAGTACTTC. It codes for CSVSPEKETQYF.

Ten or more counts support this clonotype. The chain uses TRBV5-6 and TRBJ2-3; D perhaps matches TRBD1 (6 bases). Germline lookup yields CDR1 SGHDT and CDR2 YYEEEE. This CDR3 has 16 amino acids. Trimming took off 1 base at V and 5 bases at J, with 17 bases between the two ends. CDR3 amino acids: CASSLSLAGAIDTQYF. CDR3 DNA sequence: TGTGCCAGCAGCTTGTCATTGGCAGGGGCTATAGATACGCAGTATTTT.

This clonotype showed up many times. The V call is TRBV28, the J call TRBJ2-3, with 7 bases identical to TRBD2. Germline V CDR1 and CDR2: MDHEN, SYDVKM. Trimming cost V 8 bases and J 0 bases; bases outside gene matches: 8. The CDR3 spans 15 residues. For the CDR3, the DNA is TGTGCCAGCTTTGTTAGGCGGGAGAGCACAGATACGCAGTATTTT. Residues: CASFVRRESTDTQYF.

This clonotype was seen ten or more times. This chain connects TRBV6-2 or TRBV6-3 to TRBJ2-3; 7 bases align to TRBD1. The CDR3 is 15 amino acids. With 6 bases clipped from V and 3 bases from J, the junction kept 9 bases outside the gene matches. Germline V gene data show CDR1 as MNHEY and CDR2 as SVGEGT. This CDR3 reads CASRTRQGPTDTQYF. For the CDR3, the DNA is TGTGCCAGCAGAACACGACAGGGACCGACAGATACGCAGTATTTT.

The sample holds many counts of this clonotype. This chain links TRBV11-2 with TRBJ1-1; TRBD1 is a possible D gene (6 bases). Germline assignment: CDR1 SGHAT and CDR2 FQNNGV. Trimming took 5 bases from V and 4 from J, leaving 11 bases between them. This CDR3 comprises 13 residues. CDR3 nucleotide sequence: TGTGCCAGCAGCCCCAAAGGGGGCACTGAAGCTTTCTTT. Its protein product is CASSPKGGTEAFF.

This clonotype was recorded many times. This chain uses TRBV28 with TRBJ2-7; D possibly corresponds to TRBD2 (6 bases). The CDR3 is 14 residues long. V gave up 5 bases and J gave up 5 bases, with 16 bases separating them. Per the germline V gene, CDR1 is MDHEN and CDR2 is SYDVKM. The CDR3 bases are TGTGCCAGCAGTCCAAACGGCGGCGGGGACGAGCAGTACTTC. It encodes CASSPNGGGDEQYF.

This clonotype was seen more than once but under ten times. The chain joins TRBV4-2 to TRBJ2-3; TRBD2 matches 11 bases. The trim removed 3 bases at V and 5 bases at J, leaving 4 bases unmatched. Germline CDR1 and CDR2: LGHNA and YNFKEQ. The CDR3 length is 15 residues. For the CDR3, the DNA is TGTGCCAGCAGCCAGAGTGGGACTAGCGGAGATACGCAGTATTTT. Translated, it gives CASSQSGTSGDTQYF.

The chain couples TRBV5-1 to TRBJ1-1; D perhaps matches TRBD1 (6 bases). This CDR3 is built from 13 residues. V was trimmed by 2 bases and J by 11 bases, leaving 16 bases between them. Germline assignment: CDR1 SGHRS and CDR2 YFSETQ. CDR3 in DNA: TGCGCCAGCAGCTTTGGGACGGGGGCCCGGGCTTTCTTT. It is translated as CASSFGTGARAFF.

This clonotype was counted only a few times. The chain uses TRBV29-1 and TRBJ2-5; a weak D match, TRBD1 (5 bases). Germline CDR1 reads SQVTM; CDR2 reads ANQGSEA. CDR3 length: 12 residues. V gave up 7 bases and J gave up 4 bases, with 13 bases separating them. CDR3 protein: CSASGLGETQYF. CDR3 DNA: TGCAGCGCATCAGGGTTAGGAGAGACCCAGTACTTC.

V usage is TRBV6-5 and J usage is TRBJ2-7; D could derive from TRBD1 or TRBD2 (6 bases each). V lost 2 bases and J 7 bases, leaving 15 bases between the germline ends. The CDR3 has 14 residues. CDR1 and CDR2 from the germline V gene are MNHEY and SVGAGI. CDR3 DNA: TGTGCCAGCAGTTACCGGTCAGGGGCGGGGGAGCAGTACTTC. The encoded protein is CASSYRSGAGEQYF.

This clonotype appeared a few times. For the CDR3, the DNA is TGTGCCAGCAGCGGTCAGGAGAACGGGGAGCTGTTTTTT. This gives the protein CASSGQENGELFF. This rearrangement joins TRBV6-4 to TRBJ2-2; the D is unclear. Germline loops: CDR1 MRHNA, CDR2 SNTAGT. Trimming left V 6 bases short and J 7 bases short, with 12 bases between. The CDR3 sequence is 13 residues long.

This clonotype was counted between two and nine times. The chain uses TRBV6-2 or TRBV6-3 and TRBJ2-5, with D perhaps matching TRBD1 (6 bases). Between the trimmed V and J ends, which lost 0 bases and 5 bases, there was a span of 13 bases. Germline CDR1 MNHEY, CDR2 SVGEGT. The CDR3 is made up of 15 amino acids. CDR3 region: CASSYSRAGEETQYF. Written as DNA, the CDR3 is TGTGCCAGCAGTTACTCGAGGGCAGGGGAGGAGACCCAGTACTTC.

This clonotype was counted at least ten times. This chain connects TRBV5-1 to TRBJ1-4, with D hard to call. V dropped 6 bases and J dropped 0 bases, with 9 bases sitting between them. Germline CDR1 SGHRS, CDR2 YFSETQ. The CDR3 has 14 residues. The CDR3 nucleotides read TGCGCCAGCACGCGAATTGCAACTAATGAAAAACTGTTTTTT. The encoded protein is CASTRIATNEKLFF.

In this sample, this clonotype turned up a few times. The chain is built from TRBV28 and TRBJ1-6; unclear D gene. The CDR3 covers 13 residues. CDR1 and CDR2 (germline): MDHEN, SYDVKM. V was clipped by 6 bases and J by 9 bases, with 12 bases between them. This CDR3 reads CASSLASASPLHF. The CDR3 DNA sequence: TGTGCCAGCAGCCTCGCTAGTGCTTCACCCCTCCACTTT.